This TCR beta chain derives from a study of cytomegalovirus exposure and HLA in healthy donors. The PCR employed 60 Vbeta primers together with 13 Jbeta primers. TCRdb's table, derived via immunoSEQ multiplex PCR, lists solely in-frame clones and lacks some. This table holds fewer than 200,000 clones, around 75% found once. Sequenced input: PBMCs. The receptor's source is a man younger than 35 in good health and CMV-seronegative.

DNA for the CDR3: TGTGCCAGCGGCGAACAGGGAAGTGGGAATCAGCCCCAGCATTTT. Amino acid sequence: CASGEQGSGNQPQHF. This chain joins TRBV19 and TRBJ1-5, with D tentatively TRBD1 (6 bases). The CDR3 is made up of 15 amino acids. Trimming stripped 9 bases from V and 4 bases from J, with 19 bases between. The germline CDR1 and CDR2 sequences are LNHDA and SQIVND (reference sequence). The whole variable domain, filled in from reference TRBV19 and TRBJ1-5, reads DGGITQSPKYLFRKEGQNVTLSCEQNLNHDAMYWYRQDPGQGLRLIYYSQIVNDFQKGDIAEGYSVSREKKESFPLTVTSAQKNPTAFYLCASGEQGSGNQPQHFGDGTRLSIL.